This T cell receptor (beta chain) was sequenced in a study of cytomegalovirus exposure and HLA in healthy donors. Study-wide findings and caveats: There were some public TCRs occurring in many donors, but most TCR sequences were rare. TCR beta chains numbering more than 150 were designated cytomegalovirus-associated. Later, an analysis found that TCR clusters from the first cohort tended to co-occur in the 110 or so validation repertoires.

CDR1 is SGHTA and CDR2 is FQGNSA in the germline V gene. Trimming removed 2 bases from V and 6 bases from J, with 11 bases in between. The length of the CDR3 is 15 residues. About this clone: Its target is not known.

Profiling relied on immunoSEQ multiplex PCR, and the TCRdb table lists in-frame clones only, not all of them. The repertoire holds some 140,000 clones, with more than 70% as singletons. This TCR was recovered from a human donor in good health. V usage is TRBV7-2 and J usage is TRBJ1-6, with a possible D match to TRBD1 (5 bases). Sequencing was performed on PBMCs. The chain's CDR3 is CASSLMRQPNSPLHF. CDR3 nucleotides: TGTGCCAGCAGCTTAATGAGACAGCCTAATTCACCCCTCCACTTT.